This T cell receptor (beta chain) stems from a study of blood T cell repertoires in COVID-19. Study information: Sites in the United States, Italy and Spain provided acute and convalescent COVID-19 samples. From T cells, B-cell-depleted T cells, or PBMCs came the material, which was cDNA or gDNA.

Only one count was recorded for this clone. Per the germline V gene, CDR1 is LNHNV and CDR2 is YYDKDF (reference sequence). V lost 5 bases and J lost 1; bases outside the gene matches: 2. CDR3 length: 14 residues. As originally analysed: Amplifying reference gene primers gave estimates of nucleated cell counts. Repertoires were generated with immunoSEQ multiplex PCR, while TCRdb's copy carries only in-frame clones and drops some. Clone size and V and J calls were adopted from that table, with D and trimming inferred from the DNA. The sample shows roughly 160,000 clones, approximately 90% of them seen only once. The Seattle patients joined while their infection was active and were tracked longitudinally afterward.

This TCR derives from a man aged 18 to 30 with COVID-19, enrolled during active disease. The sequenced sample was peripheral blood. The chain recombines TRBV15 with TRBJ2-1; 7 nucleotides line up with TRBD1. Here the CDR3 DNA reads TGTGCCACCAGCGACAGGGCATCCTACAATGAGCAGTTCTTC. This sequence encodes CATSDRASYNEQFF.